What follows are 27 T cell receptor beta chains derived from one specimen sequenced in a study of T cell clonality in common variable immunodeficiency. The study, taken as a whole, reports: Common variable immunodeficiency TCR beta sequences reportedly had fewer deletions and N-nucleotide insertions.

No antigen has been assigned to these receptors. The data were produced by immunoSEQ multiplex PCR, yet TCRdb's version contains in-frame clones alone and is incomplete. The sample yields about 33,000 clones, without any singletons. Source material: peripheral blood mononuclear cells. Receptor source: a human donor with common variable immunodeficiency.

Of note for this clone: Read sequence stops 3 residues before the CDR3 end, and the germline J gene provides the missing end. This chain links TRBV18 with TRBJ1-4; no firm D call. V lost 5 bases and J lost 8, with 12 bases in between. CDR1 is KGHSH, CDR2 LQKENI, per germline. CDR3 length: 13 residues. The CDR3 sequence is CASSSWAGEKLFF. CDR3 bases read: TGTGCCAGCTCATCTTGGGCTGGCGAAAAA.

Many counts were recorded for this clone. The CDR3 end lies 3 residues beyond the end of the read and is filled in from the germline J gene. The chain is built from TRBV18 and TRBJ2-5; D gene ambiguous. CDR1 and CDR2 (germline): KGHSH, LQKENI. CDR3 length: 12 amino acids. The V gene lost 3 bases and the J gene lost 2 bases, with 4 bases spanning the gap. The sequenced CDR3 bases are TGTGCCAGCTCACCCACACAAGAGACC. Its protein is CASSPTQET. From start to end, the CDR3 is CASSPTQETQYF.

Many counts were recorded for this clone. The missing CDR3 end, 3 residues past where the read stops, is filled in from the germline J gene. The chain links TRBV5-1 to TRBJ1-1; D possibly corresponds to TRBD1 (5 bases). The V end lost 4 bases, the J end lost 1 base, and 11 bases lay between the germline ends. The CDR3 runs to 14 residues. Germline V gene lookup returns CDR1 SGHRS and CDR2 YFSETQ. The sequenced CDR3 bases are TGCGCCAGCAGCCCGCAGGGTCCGAACACTGAA. This translates into CASSPQGPNTE. The whole CDR3 region reads CASSPQGPNTEAFF.

This clone was counted a few times. Read coverage stops 3 residues before the CDR3 terminus; the germline J gene supplies the remainder. The V and J genes are TRBV11-2 and TRBJ1-6; 7 bases are shared with TRBD1. V lost 5 bases, J lost 9 bases, and 7 bases stayed unmatched. The CDR3 sequence is 14 residues long. Germline CDR1 and CDR2: SGHAT and FQNNGV. The CDR3 loop is CASSPPGQPSPLHF. CDR3 DNA (partial): TGTGCCAGCAGCCCCCCGGGACAGCCTTCACCC.

This clone came up many times. The read stops 3 residues short of the end of the CDR3; the missing end is completed from the germline J gene. The V call is TRBV2, the J call TRBJ2-5; possibly TRBD1 for D (6 bases). Germline V CDR1 and CDR2: SNHLY, FYNNEI. The CDR3 contains 15 residues. Deletions cut 5 bases from V and 2 bases from J, with 15 bases between. CDR3 DNA (partial): TGTGCCAGCAGTAGAAACAGGGCCCAACAAGAGACC. It is translated as CASSRNRAQQET. The whole CDR3 sequence is CASSRNRAQQETQYF.

This clone was found a few times. The CDR3 is cut off 3 residues early in the read; its end comes from the germline J gene. The V and J genes are TRBV6-1 and TRBJ1-1, with 9 bases aligning to TRBD1. CDR3 length equals 15 residues. The junction had 8 bases not matched to a gene; V was cut back by 4 bases and J by 5 bases. Germline values: CDR1 MNHNS, CDR2 SASEGT. CDR3: CASSVRGQGGTEAFF. CDR3 bases read: TGTGCCAGCAGTGTTCGGGGACAGGGTGGGACTGAA.

This clone was seen only a few times. Coverage ceases 3 residues before the CDR3 finishes, and the germline J gene fills in the end. The chain links TRBV6-1 to TRBJ2-3; D is uncertain. V was pared by 2 bases and J by 2 bases, with 14 bases between. Germline-derived CDR1 and CDR2 are MNHNS and SASEGT. The CDR3 runs 16 residues. The CDR3 loop reads CASSERAYRDTDTQYF. The sequenced part of the CDR3 DNA is TGTGCCAGCAGTGAAAGAGCTTACAGAGACACAGATACG.

In its sample, this clone was seen many times. The DNA ends 3 residues before the CDR3 does, and the rest of the CDR3 is filled in from the germline J gene. V and J are TRBV5-5 and TRBJ1-4; the D gene is possibly TRBD1 (6 bases). CDR1 is SGHKS and CDR2 is YYEKEE in the germline V gene (reference sequence). The CDR3 covers 14 residues. Between the trimmed V and J ends, which lost 7 bases and 6 bases, there was a span of 16 bases. The sequenced part of the CDR3 DNA is TGTGCCAGCTTCCTGGGTGGGGGCGATGAAAAA. Protein: CASFLGGGDEK. Given in full, the CDR3 is CASFLGGGDEKLFF.

This clone has ten or more counts. From the germline J gene comes the end of the CDR3, since the read stops 3 residues before it. The rearrangement links TRBV2 to TRBJ2-3; 11 bases match TRBD2. V shed 5 bases and J 4 bases; nucleotides not matched to a gene: 5. Germline assignment: CDR1 SNHLY and CDR2 FYNNEI. This CDR3 region has 15 residues. CDR3 protein: CASSLLAGGADTQYF. CDR3 bases read: TGTGCCAGCAGTCTTCTAGCGGGGGGCGCAGATACG.

In this sample, this clone turned up a few times. The read gets to within 3 residues of the CDR3 end, and the germline J gene fills in the rest. The chain employs TRBV7-8 and TRBJ1-4; no reliable D call. CDR3 length: 14 amino acids. Germline V gene sequence: CDR1 SGHVS, CDR2 FQNEAQ. Trimming removed 1 base from V and 8 bases from J, with 11 bases in between. The CDR3 sequence is CASSLGPGKEKLFF. The part of the CDR3 DNA that was read is TGTGCCAGCAGCTTAGGACCGGGTAAGGAAAAA.

Concerning this clone: The CDR3 end is not reached by the read, which stops 3 residues before it; the germline J gene fills it in. The chain is built from TRBV6-1 and TRBJ1-2; D ambiguous. Germline V gene sequence: CDR1 MNHNS, CDR2 SASEGT. The CDR3 is made up of 16 amino acids. V was shortened by 3 bases and J by 2 bases, with 16 bases between the two germline ends. CDR3 amino acids: CASSDSLRTVNYGYTF. The CDR3 bases that were read are TGTGCCAGCAGTGATTCGCTGCGCACGGTCAACTATGGC.

This clone was counted at least ten times. The read comes to an end 3 residues before the CDR3 does, leaving the germline J gene to fill in the end. The chain carries TRBV19 and TRBJ2-5; 10 bases map to TRBD1. This CDR3 region has 16 residues. Germline CDR1 LNHDA, CDR2 SQIVND (reference sequence). J gave up 0 bases and V 7 bases, and 8 bases lay outside the gene matches. The DNA read from the CDR3 is TGTGCCAGTACCCGTCGGGGACAGGGGTACCAAGAGACC. This encodes CASTRRGQGYQET. In full, the CDR3 reads CASTRRGQGYQETQYF.

At least ten counts were recorded for this clone. The CDR3: CASSQVRSGAGYTF. CDR3 DNA, as far as it was read: TGTGCCAGCAGCCAAGTTCGATCAGGGGCCGGC. The gene calls are TRBV14 and TRBJ1-2; D may be TRBD1 (6 bases). The read terminates 3 residues ahead of where the CDR3 ends, so the germline J gene completes it. The CDR3 is 14 residues long. Germline CDR1 and CDR2: SGHDN and FVKESK.

The sample holds a few counts of this clone. With the read ending 3 residues before the CDR3 end, the germline J gene is used to fill in that end. The J gene is TRBJ2-3, the V gene TRBV2; 10 bases are a match to TRBD1. The CDR3 consists of 15 residues. Germline V lookup: CDR1 SNHLY, CDR2 FYNNEI. Unmatched junction bases numbered 1, after V lost 0 bases and J lost 4 bases. The CDR3 bases that were read are TGTGCCAGCAGTGAAGCCGGACAGGGGGCAGATACG. It specifies CASSEAGQGADT. The whole CDR3 protein reads CASSEAGQGADTQYF.

This clone has only a few counts. The CDR3 extends 3 residues past the end of the read, so its final part is completed from the germline J gene. The chain has TRBV30 and TRBJ1-2; D may be TRBD1 (6 bases). Germline V gives CDR1 GTSNPN, CDR2 SVGIG (reference sequence). The V end lost 0 bases, the J end lost 0 bases, and 14 bases lay between the germline ends. The CDR3 spans 16 residues. CDR3 loop: CAWSVLLGTSNYGYTF. The CDR3 bases that were read are TGTGCCTGGAGTGTACTATTGGGGACATCTAACTATGGC.

In its sample, this clone was seen many times. The CDR3 end is not reached by the read, which stops 3 residues before it; the germline J gene fills it in. The rearrangement links TRBV29-1 to TRBJ2-7; 9 nucleotides align to TRBD1. With 5 bases clipped from V and 6 bases from J, the junction kept 14 bases outside the gene matches. CDR1 SQVTM and CDR2 ANQGSEA come from the germline V gene. The CDR3 runs to 15 residues. CDR3 sequence reads: CSVTDPVGQGSEQYF. The sequenced part of the CDR3 DNA is TGCAGCGTTACTGACCCGGTCGGACAGGGGAGCGAG.

This clone has a count of ten or more. The read is 3 residues too short to cover the CDR3 end, so that end is filled in from the germline J gene. The chain has TRBV29-1 and TRBJ2-5, with D possibly being TRBD1 (5 bases). V was trimmed by 6 bases and J by 5 bases, leaving 13 bases between them. This CDR3 has 12 amino acids. CDR1 is SQVTM, CDR2 ANQGSEA, per germline. The CDR3 loop is CSVGSGSETQYF. The part of the CDR3 DNA that was read is TGCAGCGTGGGGTCAGGGTCGGAGACC. Full variable domain (outside the CDR3, taken from reference TRBV29-1 and TRBJ2-5): SAVISQKPSRDICQRGTSLTIQCQVDSQVTMMFWYRQQPGQSLTLIATANQGSEATYESGFVIDKFPISRPNLTFSTLTVSNMSPEDSSIYLCSVGSGSETQYFGPGTRLLVL.

There are a few counts of this clone. CDR3 DNA, as far as it was read: TGTGCCAGCAGTGTGGCCGGGGAGAACACTGAA. Translating gives CASSVAGENTE. The full CDR3 reads CASSVAGENTEAFF. This chain connects TRBV6-1 to TRBJ1-1; no clear D gene. Read coverage stops 3 residues before the CDR3 terminus; the germline J gene supplies the remainder. V gave up 4 bases and J gave up 1 base, with 10 bases separating them. The CDR3 contains 14 residues. In germline, CDR1 is MNHNS, CDR2 SASEGT.

This clone has at least ten counts. The read stops 3 residues short of the end of the CDR3; the missing end is completed from the germline J gene. The V gene is TRBV18, the J gene TRBJ1-2; a possible D gene is TRBD1 (5 bases). Deletions cut 3 bases from V and 1 base from J, with 9 bases between. This CDR3 contains 14 residues. Germline values: CDR1 KGHSH, CDR2 LQKENI. CDR3 DNA, as far as it was read: TGTGCCAGCTCACCGGGGGGGGATAACTATGGC. Protein: CASSPGGDNYG. The full CDR3 protein reads CASSPGGDNYGYTF. Looking up the rest from reference TRBV18 and TRBJ1-2 gives the full variable domain: NAGVMQNPRHLVRRRGQEARLRCSPMKGHSHVYWYRQLPEEGLKFMVYLQKENIIDESGMPKERFSAEFPKEGPSILRIQQVVRGDSAAYFCASSPGGDNYGYTFGSGTRLTVV.

The sample holds a few counts of this clone. The missing CDR3 end, 3 residues past where the read stops, is filled in from the germline J gene. The chain combines TRBV6-4 with TRBJ2-1; the match to TRBD2 covers 10 bases. The CDR3 has 15 amino acids. Germline trimming cut 4 bases from V and 9 bases from J; bases unmatched to any gene: 9. CDR1 MRHNA and CDR2 SNTAGT come from the germline V gene. CDR3 amino acids: CASSVLAGAWGEQFF. The covered CDR3 bases are TGTGCCAGCAGTGTTCTAGCGGGGGCGTGGGGTGAG.

Only a few counts were recorded for this clone. The CDR3 goes on 3 residues after the read ends, and that part is filled in from the germline J gene. The chain is built from TRBV11-2 and TRBJ2-3; D gene ambiguous. Germline CDR1 SGHAT, CDR2 FQNNGV. V gave up 0 bases and J gave up 6 bases, with 10 bases separating them. The CDR3 consists of 14 residues. The sequenced part of the CDR3 DNA is TGTGCCAGCAGCTTAGACTACGGTCGGGATACG. It is translated as CASSLDYGRDT. The full CDR3 is CASSLDYGRDTQYF.

The table lists this clone with many counts. Read data end 3 residues before the CDR3 end; the end is taken from the germline J gene. The chain joins TRBV14 to TRBJ2-7, with a tentative D call TRBD1 (6 bases). Trimming left V 2 bases short and J 5 bases short, with 22 bases between. The CDR3 runs to 17 residues. In germline, CDR1 is SGHDN, CDR2 FVKESK. CDR3 DNA (partial): TGTGCCAGCAGCCAACATGCCCAGCGGTGGGACACCGACGAG. It translates to CASSQHAQRWDTDE. The whole CDR3 region reads CASSQHAQRWDTDEQYF. The full variable domain, completed using reference TRBV14 and TRBJ2-7, is EAGVTQFPSHSVIEKGQTVTLRCDPISGHDNLYWYRRVMGKEIKFLLHFVKESKQDESGMPNNRFLAERTGGTYSTLKVQPAELEDSGVYFCASSQHAQRWDTDEQYFGPGTRLTVT.

This clone was seen many times. The sequence runs out 3 residues before the end of the CDR3; the remainder is reconstructed from the germline J gene. The chain combines TRBV19 with TRBJ2-1; 8 bases fit TRBD1. Germline V gives CDR1 LNHDA, CDR2 SQIVND (reference sequence). This CDR3 has 14 amino acids. Trimming cost V 9 bases and J 7 bases; bases outside gene matches: 11. The chain's CDR3 is CASSDRGLRNEQFF. The covered CDR3 bases are TGTGCCAGCTCCGACAGGGGTTTAAGGAATGAG.

This clone appeared many times. The CDR3 end lies 3 residues beyond the end of the read and is filled in from the germline J gene. The rearrangement uses TRBV4-2 and TRBJ2-6; TRBD1 agrees at 8 bases. The V segment lost 4 bases and the J segment 1 base; nucleotides outside the gene matches: 12. CDR3 size: 19 residues. CDR1 and CDR2 (germline): LGHNA, YNFKEQ. The CDR3 loop is CASSLRGLLGISGANVLTF. The DNA read from the CDR3 is TGTGCCAGCAGCCTCAGGGGGCTTTTAGGGATATCTGGGGCCAACGTC.

This clone was recorded at least ten times. The sequence runs out 3 residues before the end of the CDR3; the remainder is reconstructed from the germline J gene. This sequence joins TRBV14 and TRBJ1-5; D ambiguous. V lost 4 bases, J lost 2 bases, and 18 bases lay in between. CDR1 and CDR2 (germline): SGHDN, FVKESK. The CDR3 is 17 residues long. The sequenced CDR3 bases are TGTGCCAGCAGCCCAATGAGGGTAGTTCCGGGCAATCAGCCC. The encoded protein is CASSPMRVVPGNQP. The complete CDR3 sequence is CASSPMRVVPGNQPQHF. The whole variable domain, filled in from reference TRBV14 and TRBJ1-5, reads EAGVTQFPSHSVIEKGQTVTLRCDPISGHDNLYWYRRVMGKEIKFLLHFVKESKQDESGMPNNRFLAERTGGTYSTLKVQPAELEDSGVYFCASSPMRVVPGNQPQHFGDGTRLSIL.

Ten or more counts support this clone. The read finishes 3 residues shy of the CDR3 end, and the germline J gene is used to complete it. The chain is built from TRBV7-8 and TRBJ2-3; 7 bases match TRBD2. Germline lookup yields CDR1 SGHVS and CDR2 FQNEAQ. The CDR3 covers 15 residues. V shed 5 bases and J 3 bases; nucleotides not matched to a gene: 8. CDR3 protein: CASSLRRGGTDTQYF. The sequenced part of the CDR3 DNA is TGTGCCAGCAGCCTCAGACGGGGAGGGACAGATACG.

This clone was found a few times. The sequenced fragment ends 3 residues before the CDR3 boundary, so the rest is inferred from the germline J gene. The gene calls are TRBV2 and TRBJ2-2, with 7 positions matching TRBD1. The CDR3 spans 15 residues. V was clipped by 7 bases and J by 0 bases; unmatched bases: 5. Looked up from germline, CDR1 is SNHLY and CDR2 is FYNNEI. The chain's CDR3 is CASIRDSANTGELFF. The part of the CDR3 DNA that was read is TGTGCCAGCATCAGGGACAGTGCGAACACCGGGGAG. Together with reference TRBV2 and TRBJ2-2, the CDR3 gives the full variable domain: EPEVTQTPSHQVTQMGQEVILRCVPISNHLYFYWYRQILGQKVEFLVSFYNNEISEKSEIFDDQFSVERPDGSNFTLKIRSTKLEDSAMYFCASIRDSANTGELFFGEGSRLTVL.